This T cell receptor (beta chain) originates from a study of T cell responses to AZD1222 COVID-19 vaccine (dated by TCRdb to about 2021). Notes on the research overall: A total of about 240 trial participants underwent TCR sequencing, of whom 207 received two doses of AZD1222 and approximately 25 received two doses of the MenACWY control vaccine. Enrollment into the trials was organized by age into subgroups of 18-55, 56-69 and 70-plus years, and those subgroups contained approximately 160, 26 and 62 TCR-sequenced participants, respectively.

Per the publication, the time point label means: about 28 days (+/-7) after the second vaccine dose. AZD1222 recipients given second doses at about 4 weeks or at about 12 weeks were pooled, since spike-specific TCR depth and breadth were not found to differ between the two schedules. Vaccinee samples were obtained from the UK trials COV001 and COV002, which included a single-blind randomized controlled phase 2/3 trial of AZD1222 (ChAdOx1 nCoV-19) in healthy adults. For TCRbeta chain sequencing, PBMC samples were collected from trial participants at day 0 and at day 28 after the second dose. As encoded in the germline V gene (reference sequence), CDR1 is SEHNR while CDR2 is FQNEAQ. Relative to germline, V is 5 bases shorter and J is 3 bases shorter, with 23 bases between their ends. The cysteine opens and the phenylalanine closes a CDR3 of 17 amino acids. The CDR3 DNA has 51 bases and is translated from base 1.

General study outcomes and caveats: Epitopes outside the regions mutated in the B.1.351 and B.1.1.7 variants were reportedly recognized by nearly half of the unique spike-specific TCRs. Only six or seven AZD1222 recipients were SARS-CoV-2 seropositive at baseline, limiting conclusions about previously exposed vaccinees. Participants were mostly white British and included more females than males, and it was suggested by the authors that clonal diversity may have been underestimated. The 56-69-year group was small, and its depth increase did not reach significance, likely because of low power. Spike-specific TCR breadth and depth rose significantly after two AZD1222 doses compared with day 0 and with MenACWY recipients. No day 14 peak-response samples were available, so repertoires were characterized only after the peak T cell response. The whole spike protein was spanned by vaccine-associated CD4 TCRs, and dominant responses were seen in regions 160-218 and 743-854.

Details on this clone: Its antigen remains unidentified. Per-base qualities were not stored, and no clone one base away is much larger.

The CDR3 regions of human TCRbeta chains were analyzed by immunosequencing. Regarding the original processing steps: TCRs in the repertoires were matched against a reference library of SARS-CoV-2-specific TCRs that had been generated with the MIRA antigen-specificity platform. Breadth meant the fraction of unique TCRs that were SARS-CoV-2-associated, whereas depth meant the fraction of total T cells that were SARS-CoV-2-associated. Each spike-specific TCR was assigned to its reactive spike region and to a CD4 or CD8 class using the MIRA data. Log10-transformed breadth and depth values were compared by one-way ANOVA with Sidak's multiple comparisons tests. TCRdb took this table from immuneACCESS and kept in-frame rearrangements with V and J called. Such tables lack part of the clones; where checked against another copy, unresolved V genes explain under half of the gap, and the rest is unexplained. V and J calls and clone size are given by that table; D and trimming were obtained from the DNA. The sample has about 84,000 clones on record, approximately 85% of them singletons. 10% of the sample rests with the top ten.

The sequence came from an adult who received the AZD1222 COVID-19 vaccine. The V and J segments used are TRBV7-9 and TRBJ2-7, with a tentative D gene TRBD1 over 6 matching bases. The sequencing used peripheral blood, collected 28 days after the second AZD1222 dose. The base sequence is TGTGCCAGCAGCAAGACACCCCTGGACAGCATTCTCTACGAGCAGTACTTC. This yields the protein CASSKTPLDSILYEQYF.